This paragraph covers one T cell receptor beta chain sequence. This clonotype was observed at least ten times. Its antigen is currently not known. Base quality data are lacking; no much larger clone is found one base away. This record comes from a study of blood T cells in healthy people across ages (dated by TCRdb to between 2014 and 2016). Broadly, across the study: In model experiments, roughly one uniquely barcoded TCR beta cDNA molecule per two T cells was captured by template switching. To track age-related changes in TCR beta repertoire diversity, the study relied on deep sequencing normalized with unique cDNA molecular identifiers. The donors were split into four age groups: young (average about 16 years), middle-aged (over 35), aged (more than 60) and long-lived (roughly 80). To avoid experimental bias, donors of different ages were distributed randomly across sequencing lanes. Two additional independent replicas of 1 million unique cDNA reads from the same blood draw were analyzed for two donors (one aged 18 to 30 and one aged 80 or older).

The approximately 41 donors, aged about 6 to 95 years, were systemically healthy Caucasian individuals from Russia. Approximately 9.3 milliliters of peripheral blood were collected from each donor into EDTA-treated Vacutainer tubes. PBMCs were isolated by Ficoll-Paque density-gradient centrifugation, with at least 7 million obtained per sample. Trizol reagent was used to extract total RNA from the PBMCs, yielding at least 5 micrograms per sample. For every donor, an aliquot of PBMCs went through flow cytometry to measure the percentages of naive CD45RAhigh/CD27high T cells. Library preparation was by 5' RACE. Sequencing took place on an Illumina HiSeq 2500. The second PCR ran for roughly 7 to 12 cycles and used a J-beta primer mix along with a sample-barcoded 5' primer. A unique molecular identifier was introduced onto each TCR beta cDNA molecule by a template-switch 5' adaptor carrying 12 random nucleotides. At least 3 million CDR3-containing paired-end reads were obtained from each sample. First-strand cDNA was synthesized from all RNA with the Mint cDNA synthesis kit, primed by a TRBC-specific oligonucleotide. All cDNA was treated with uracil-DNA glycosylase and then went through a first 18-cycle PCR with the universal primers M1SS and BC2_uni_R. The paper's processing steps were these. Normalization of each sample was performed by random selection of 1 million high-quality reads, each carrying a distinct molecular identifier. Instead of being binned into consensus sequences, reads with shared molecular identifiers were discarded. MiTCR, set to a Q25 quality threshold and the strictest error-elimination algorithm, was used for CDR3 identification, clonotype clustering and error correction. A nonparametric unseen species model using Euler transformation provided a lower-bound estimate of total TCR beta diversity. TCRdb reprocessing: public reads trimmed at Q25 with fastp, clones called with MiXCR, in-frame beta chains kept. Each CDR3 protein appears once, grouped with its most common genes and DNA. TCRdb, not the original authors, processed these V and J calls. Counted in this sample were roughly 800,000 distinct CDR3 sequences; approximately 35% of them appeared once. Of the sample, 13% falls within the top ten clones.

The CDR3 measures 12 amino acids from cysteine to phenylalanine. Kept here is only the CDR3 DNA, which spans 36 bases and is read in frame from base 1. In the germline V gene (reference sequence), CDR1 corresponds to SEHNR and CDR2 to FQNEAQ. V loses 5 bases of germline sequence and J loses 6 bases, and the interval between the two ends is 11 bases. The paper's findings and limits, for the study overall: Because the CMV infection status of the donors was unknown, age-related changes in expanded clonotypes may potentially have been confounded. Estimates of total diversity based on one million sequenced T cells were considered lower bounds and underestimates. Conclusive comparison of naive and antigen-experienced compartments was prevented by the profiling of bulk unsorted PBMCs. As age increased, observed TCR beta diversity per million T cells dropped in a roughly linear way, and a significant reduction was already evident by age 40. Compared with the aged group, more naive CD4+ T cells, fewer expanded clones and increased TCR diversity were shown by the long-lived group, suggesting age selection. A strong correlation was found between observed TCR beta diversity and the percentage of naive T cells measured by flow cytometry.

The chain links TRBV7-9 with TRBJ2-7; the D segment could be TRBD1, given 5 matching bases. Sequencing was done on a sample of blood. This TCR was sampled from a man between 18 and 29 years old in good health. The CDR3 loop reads CASSPQGREQYF. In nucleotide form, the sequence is TGTGCCAGCAGCCCTCAGGGTCGCGAGCAGTACTTC.